This note documents a single TCR beta chain sequence. Its antigen remains undetermined. No base quality values were provided; no much bigger clone lies one nucleotide off. The CDR3 regions of human TCRbeta chains were subjected to immunosequencing. Regarding the original processing steps: TCRs in the repertoires were matched against a reference library of SARS-CoV-2-specific TCRs that had been generated with the MIRA antigen-specificity platform. Breadth was defined as the fraction of unique TCRs that were SARS-CoV-2-associated. Depth was defined as the fraction of total T cells that were SARS-CoV-2-associated. Using the MIRA data, every spike-specific TCR was mapped to the spike region that the TCR reacted to and assigned to either a CD4 or a CD8 class. Log10-transformed breadth and depth values were compared by one-way ANOVA with Sidak's multiple comparisons tests. TCRdb took over this immuneACCESS table, retaining in-frame rearrangements with V and J assigned. Such tables are incomplete; in checked studies, under half of the missing clones stem from an unresolved V gene, and the remainder is unexplained. V, J and clone size are those of that table, while D and trimming were read from the DNA. The sample table records fewer than 90,000 clones; roughly 88% of these occur just once. Of the sample, approximately 11% is held by the ten largest clones.

CDR1 and CDR2 are drawn from the germline V gene: SGHTS, YDEGEE. At the junction V is shortened by 4 bases and J by 9 bases, with 17 bases in between. Its CDR3 holds 15 amino acids, cysteine through phenylalanine. CDR3 DNA only is kept here, 45 bases in frame from base 1. This entry comes from a study of T cell responses to AZD1222 COVID-19 vaccine (dated by TCRdb to the early 2020s). With respect to the entire study: AZD1222 recipients whose second dose came at about 4 weeks and those whose second dose came at about 12 weeks were combined into one group, since spike-specific TCR depth and breadth did not differ between the two schedules. Trial participants were enrolled by age into 18-55, 56-69 and 70-plus year subgroups, with 148, 28 and 57 TCR-sequenced participants respectively. TCR sequencing covered about 230 trial participants: about 210 given two doses of AZD1222 and approximately 26 given two doses of MenACWY control vaccine. Points the paper makes about the study in general: Participants were mostly white British and included more females than males, and it was suggested by the authors that clonal diversity may have been underestimated. Because no day 14 peak-response samples were available, repertoires were characterized only after the peak T cell response. Conclusions about previously exposed vaccinees were limited because only six AZD1222 recipients were SARS-CoV-2 seropositive at baseline. In the small 56-69-year group, the increase in depth fell short of significance, most likely because of low power. Spike-specific TCR breadth and depth rose significantly after two AZD1222 doses compared with day 0 and with MenACWY recipients. The whole spike protein was spanned by vaccine-associated CD4 TCRs, and dominant responses were seen in regions 160-218 and 743-854. Nearly half of unique spike-specific TCRs reportedly recognized epitopes outside regions mutated in the B.1.351 and B.1.1.7 variants.

The sample's time point label, decoded: baseline before first vaccination. The vaccinee samples were drawn from two UK trials, COV001 and COV002, one of which was a single-blind randomized controlled phase 2/3 trial testing AZD1222 (ChAdOx1 nCoV-19) in healthy adults. For TCRbeta chain sequencing, PBMC samples from trial participants were taken at day 0 and at day 28 after the second dose. Here the chain combines TRBV5-8 and TRBJ1-6; the best D guess is TRBD1, with 6 bases matching. The receptor comes from an adult in good health. Here the sequenced sample was peripheral blood, taken on day 0 of AZD1222 vaccination. The CDR3: CASSLQGGGSSPLHF. The DNA is as follows: TGTGCCAGCAGCCTACAGGGCGGGGGGAGTTCACCCCTCCACTTT.